This T cell receptor (beta chain) was captured in a study of human T cells and chemical hapten exposure. Across the study: The patients, most of them female, presented with alopecia areata, totalis or universalis. General study findings and limits: DPC sensitization did not alter TCRs above 1 in 1000 frequency.

Concerning this clonotype: Its antigen remains unidentified.

Trimming stripped 2 bases from V and 1 base from J, with 18 bases between. CDR1 is SGHKS, CDR2 YYEKEE, per germline (reference sequence). The CDR3 consists of 17 residues. The library labeled individual cDNA molecules by adding unique molecular identifiers to them. One entry per CDR3 protein results from TCRdb running MiXCR on the RACE reads. The sample lists 65,000 to 85,000 distinct CDR3 sequences; about 9.4% were seen once. The time point was: patch test 1, 2 weeks after DPC sensitization. Treatment of the sample: therapeutic diphenylcyclopropenone sensitization with weekly scalp DPC. Total RNA was extracted from unfractionated whole blood.

The receptor comes from a woman in her fifties or sixties with alopecia areata. Some clones in this sample may be carry-over from other donors' samples. This chain uses TRBV5-5 with TRBJ1-1, with D possibly TRBD1 on 5 matching bases. Specimen: whole blood, collected in connection with sensitization to the hapten diphenylcyclopropenone (DPC). CDR3 coding DNA: TGTGCCAGCAGCTTTCTGGGGGACTCGTTGCAGAACACTGAAGCTTTCTTT. It codes for CASSFLGDSLQNTEAFF.